This T cell receptor (beta chain) derives from a study of T cells in Graves' hyperthyroidism and ophthalmopathy. Trimming stripped 0 bases from V and 4 bases from J, with 10 bases between. Looked up from germline, CDR1 is SGHRS and CDR2 is YFSETQ. CDR3 length equals 14 residues. Authors of the study amplified TCR beta CDR3 regions from RNA transcripts. First-round RT-PCR targeting the TCR CDR3 was performed with the HTBI primer set. TCRdb reprocessed the multiplex PCR reads with MiXCR, giving one entry per CDR3 protein. The data contain some 460,000 distinct CDR3 sequences, 15% to 17% of them singletons. Fresh peripheral blood, less than 11 ml of it, supplied the PBMCs.

V usage is TRBV5-1 and J usage is TRBJ1-2; unclear D gene. The source of this sequence is a woman aged 18-29 years with Graves' hyperthyroidism. The sequencing input was blood. The CDR3 region is CASSLGQETYGYTF. CDR3 in DNA: TGCGCCAGCAGCTTGGGCCAGGAAACCTATGGCTACACCTTC.